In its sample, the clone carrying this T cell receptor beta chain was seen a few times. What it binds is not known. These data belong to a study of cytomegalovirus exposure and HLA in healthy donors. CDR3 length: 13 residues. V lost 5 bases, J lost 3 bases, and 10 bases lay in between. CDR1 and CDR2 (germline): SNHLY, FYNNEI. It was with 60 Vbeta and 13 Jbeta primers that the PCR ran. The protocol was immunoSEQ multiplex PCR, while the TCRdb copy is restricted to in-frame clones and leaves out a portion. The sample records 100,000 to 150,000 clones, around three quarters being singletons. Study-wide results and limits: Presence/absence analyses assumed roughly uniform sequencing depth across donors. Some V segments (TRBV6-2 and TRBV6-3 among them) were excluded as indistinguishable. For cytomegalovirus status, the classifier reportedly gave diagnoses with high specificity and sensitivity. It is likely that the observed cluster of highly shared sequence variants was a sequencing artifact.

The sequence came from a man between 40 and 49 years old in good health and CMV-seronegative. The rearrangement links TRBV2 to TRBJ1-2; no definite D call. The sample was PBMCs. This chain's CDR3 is CASSPVRDYGYTF. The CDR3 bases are TGTGCCAGCAGTCCTGTCCGGGACTATGGCTACACCTTC.